These T cell receptor beta chains were read from a single sample in a study of graft-versus-host responses after intestinal transplantation. Assay: immunoSEQ multiplex PCR; the TCRdb copy retains only in-frame clones and omits some. The profile shows tens of thousands of clones, 80% to 95% of them singletons. For these TCRs, the target antigens are not known. Sequenced here: unstimulated CD4+ T cells sorted from spleen or lymph node cells, sampled before intestinal transplant. These receptor sequences come from a human donor who received an intestinal transplant. The CDR3 runs from the conserved cysteine through the conserved F or W. Fields, in order: V gene, D gene, clone size, J gene, CDR3 DNA, CDR3 protein. The D gene is left open where the match is weak. Clone size is shown for a subset of rows, as once, few, many or a class of expanded clone.

>TRBV5-1|NA|NA|TRBJ2-5
TGCGCCAGCAGCCCAGGGACCGTCCAAGAGACCCAGTACTTC
CASSPGTVQETQYF
>TRBV2|TRBD1|once|TRBJ2-1
TGTGCCAGCAGTGAATTAGGGACAGCTTACAATGAGCAGTTCTTC
CASSELGTAYNEQFF
>TRBV28|TRBD1|NA|TRBJ1-5
TGTGCCAGCAGTTTACGACAGGGCTGGGATCAGCCCCAGCATTTT
CASSLRQGWDQPQHF
>TRBV7-8|NA|NA|TRBJ2-7
TGTGCCAGCAGCTTAAGTGTTTACGAGCAGTACTTC
CASSLSVYEQYF
>TRBV28|NA|NA|TRBJ2-7
TGTGCCAGCAGTTTAGCAGACTACGAGCAGTACTTC
CASSLADYEQYF
>TRBV7-3|TRBD2|NA|TRBJ2-1
TGTGCCAGCAGCTTAACCCCAACTAGCGGTCGAGACAATGAGCAGTTCTTC
CASSLTPTSGRDNEQFF
>TRBV25-1|NA|NA|TRBJ2-7
TGTGCCAGCAGTGATTGGCCGTCTAGCTCCTACGAGCAGTACTTC
CASSDWPSSSYEQYF
>TRBV7-9|NA|NA|TRBJ1-2
TGTGCCAGCGAAGGGCTTCGCTACACCTTC
CASEGLRYTF
>TRBV5-6|NA|NA|TRBJ2-1
TGTGCCAGCAGCTCCCCTGGCGACTACAATGAGCAGTTCTTC
CASSSPGDYNEQFF
>TRBV6-1|TRBD2|NA|TRBJ2-7
TGTGCCAGCACGGGGAGGGTTTCCTACGAGCAGTACTTC
CASTGRVSYEQYF
>TRBV6-5|TRBD1|NA|TRBJ1-2
TGTGCCAGCAGCCGTGACAGGGGGCATGGCTACACCTTC
CASSRDRGHGYTF
>TRBV2|TRBD1|NA|TRBJ1-2
TGTGCCAGCAGACAGGACAGGAACCCCCCGTTTGGCTACACCTTC
CASRQDRNPPFGYTF
>TRBV5-8|TRBD1|NA|TRBJ2-7
TGTGCCAGCAGCCCCTCGGGACAGACCTACGAGCAGTACTTC
CASSPSGQTYEQYF
>TRBV19|NA|NA|TRBJ2-6
TGTGCCAGTAGTATCGCTGCCTCTGGGGCCAACGTCCTGACTTTC
CASSIAASGANVLTF
>TRBV5-1|TRBD2|NA|TRBJ2-7
TGCGCCAGCAGCTCGGGACTAGCGGGAGTTAGGAGCTCCTACGAGCAGTACTTC
CASSSGLAGVRSSYEQYF
>TRBV21-1|NA|NA|TRBJ1-3
TGTCCCTCGACGGGGACGGACCTCTCTGGAAACACCATATATTTT
CPSTGTDLSGNTIYF
>TRBV5-4|TRBD2|NA|TRBJ2-3
TGTGCCAGCAGCTCAATGCTAGCGGGGTTGGGGGGAGATACGCAGTATTTT
CASSSMLAGLGGDTQYF
>TRBV10-2|NA|NA|TRBJ2-4
TGCGCCAGCACCCCTGGAGGGGCCAAAAACATTCAGTACTTC
CASTPGGAKNIQYF
>TRBV27|NA|NA|TRBJ1-6
TGTGCCAGCAGTTTATGGGCAGGGACTAATTCACCCCTCCACTTT
CASSLWAGTNSPLHF
>TRBV4-1|TRBD2|NA|TRBJ2-4
TGCGCCAGCAGCCCCCCGACTAGCGGGCCCCTAGCCAAAAACATTCAGTACTTC
CASSPPTSGPLAKNIQYF
>TRBV4-2|NA|NA|TRBJ2-7
TGTGCCAGCAGCCAACGAGAACAGGGCCCCTACGAGCAGTACTTC
CASSQREQGPYEQYF
>TRBV30|TRBD2|once|TRBJ2-3
TGTGCCTGCCAGTATAGCGGGTCTAGCACAGATACGCAGTATTTT
CACQYSGSSTDTQYF
>TRBV7-9|TRBD2|NA|TRBJ2-1
TGTGCCAGCAGAACCAAACGATGGGAGGGCCACGGGAATGAGCAGTTCTTC
CASRTKRWEGHGNEQFF
>TRBV9|NA|NA|TRBJ1-1
TGTGCCAGCAGCGTAGGGGCAGGGGTGAACACTGAAGCTTTCTTT
CASSVGAGVNTEAFF
>TRBV2|NA|NA|TRBJ1-5
TGTGCCAGCAGTGATCGGGGAATTCGCAATCAGCCCCAGCATTTT
CASSDRGIRNQPQHF
>TRBV6-1|NA|NA|TRBJ1-2
TGTGCCAGCAGCACAGGATTCGGTGGCTACACCTTC
CASSTGFGGYTF
>TRBV6-1|NA|NA|TRBJ2-3
TGTGCCAGCAGTGAGCGATCCGGGACTCTTAGCACAGATACGCAGTATTTT
CASSERSGTLSTDTQYF
>TRBV2|NA|once|TRBJ2-3
TGTGCCAGCAGTGAAGGGTTACAGGTCCTTAGCACAGATACGCAGTATTTT
CASSEGLQVLSTDTQYF
>TRBV5-1|NA|once|TRBJ2-7
TGCGCCAGCAGCTTGGGACTAGTGGATACCTACGAGCAGTACTTC
CASSLGLVDTYEQYF
>TRBV28|NA|NA|TRBJ2-7
TGTGCCAGCAGATGGGGGGGGACACCCTCCTACGAGCAGTACTTC
CASRWGGTPSYEQYF
>TRBV15|NA|NA|TRBJ2-7
TGTGCCACCAGCAGAGATCTCAAGGCCTCCGAGCAGTACTTC
CATSRDLKASEQYF
>TRBV5-1|TRBD2|NA|TRBJ2-5
TGCGCCAGCGGTCCCCAACTAGCGACTGGGCAAAAGACCCAGTACTTC
CASGPQLATGQKTQYF
>TRBV5-6|NA|NA|TRBJ1-6
TGTGCCAGCAGCTACAGAGACACGAGCTCCTATAATTCACCCCTCCACTTT
CASSYRDTSSYNSPLHF
>TRBV5-1|NA|NA|TRBJ1-1
TGCGCCAGCGCAATGGGCAGGGAGAACACTGAAGCTTTCTTT
CASAMGRENTEAFF
>TRBV6-1|TRBD1|NA|TRBJ2-7
TGTGCCAGCAGCTTACCAACGACAGGGCGCTACGAGCAGTACTTC
CASSLPTTGRYEQYF